Here is one T cell receptor (beta chain) with its context. V was trimmed by 0 bases and J by 0 bases, leaving 18 bases between them. This CDR3 is 18 amino acids long. The germline V gene encodes CDR1 SGHRS and CDR2 YFSETQ. This specimen belongs to a study of shared T cell receptors in the human thymus. TCRdb's copy holds only in-frame clones and misses some; the assay was immunoSEQ multiplex PCR. The sample consists of some 640,000 clones, about 87% of them appearing once. This sample also belongs to another study, concerning human thymus T cells. This second study notes: The sample donors, healthy Finnish infants, were having corrective surgery for congenital heart defects. Seemingly biased V and J gene usage marked thymic and blood repertoires. What related research reported was that thymic repertoires overlapped highly among unrelated individuals.

The V call is TRBV5-1, the J call TRBJ1-2; D is perhaps TRBD1 (6 bases). The material sequenced was thymocytes. The source is a boy under two years old with a congenital heart defect. The CDR3 here is CASSLVTGTMPTNYGYTF. The CDR3 nucleotides are TGCGCCAGCAGCTTGGTTACAGGGACGATGCCTACTAACTATGGCTACACCTTC. Supplemented by reference TRBV5-1 and TRBJ1-2, the full variable domain reads KAGVTQTPRYLIKTRGQQVTLSCSPISGHRSVSWYQQTPGQGLQFLFEYFSETQRNKGNFPGRFSGRQFSNSRSEMNVSTLELGDSALYLCASSLVTGTMPTNYGYTFGSGTRLTVV.